The 5 T cell receptor beta chains in this list originate from one sample, sequenced in a study of blood T cell repertoires in COVID-19. Here immunoSEQ multiplex PCR was the method, and the copy in TCRdb shows in-frame clones only, minus some. This sample has about 230,000 clones, with less than 90% found just once. The source material was peripheral blood. These receptors were obtained from a woman aged 70-85 years with active or convalescent COVID-19.

The chain is built from TRBV18 and TRBJ2-6; possible D gene TRBD1, 8 bases. Germline V gene data show CDR1 as KGHSH and CDR2 as LQKENI. V shed 1 base and J shed 0 bases, with 22 bases lying between them. CDR3 length: 21 amino acids. The CDR3: CASSPQSMGGTGLSGANVLTF. In DNA form, the CDR3 reads TGTGCCAGCTCACCACAGAGCATGGGGGGGACAGGCCTCTCTGGGGCCAACGTCCTGACTTTC.

J is TRBJ1-1 and V is TRBV6-2 or TRBV6-3; no definite D call. The CDR3 spans 13 residues. V lost 5 bases to trimming and J lost 5 bases, with 12 bases between them. Germline loops: CDR1 MNHEY, CDR2 SVGEGT. The CDR3 DNA reads as TGTGCCAGCAGTCGCCGGGAAAGGACTGAAGCTTTCTTT. As protein: CASSRRERTEAFF.

The rearrangement joins TRBV21-1 to TRBJ2-1; the table's D call TRBD1 went unverified against the DNA. TRBV21-1 is a documented pseudogene. The CDR3 extends over 13 amino acids. CDR3 amino acids: CASIRQGADEQFF. The CDR3 DNA reads TGTGCCAGCATCCGACAGGGGGCGGATGAGCAGTTCTTC.

The chain employs TRBV19 and TRBJ1-5, with 8 bases identical to TRBD1. Trimming removed 6 bases from V and 5 bases from J; junction bases left unmatched: 9. The germline gives CDR1 LNHDA, CDR2 SQIVND (reference sequence). This CDR3 is 15 amino acids long. CDR3 region: CASSSRTGFDQPQHF. For the CDR3, the DNA is TGTGCCAGTAGCAGCAGGACAGGGTTTGATCAGCCCCAGCATTTT.

The chain combines TRBV7-9 with TRBJ1-1, with D maybe TRBD1 (5 bases). The CDR3 runs to 16 residues. V shed 5 bases and J shed 3 bases, with 19 bases lying between them. Germline V gene data show CDR1 as SEHNR and CDR2 as FQNEAQ (reference sequence). CDR3 sequence reads: CASSPRAGNRDTEAFF. CDR3 nucleotides: TGTGCCAGCAGCCCTCGGGCAGGGAATAGAGACACTGAAGCTTTCTTT.